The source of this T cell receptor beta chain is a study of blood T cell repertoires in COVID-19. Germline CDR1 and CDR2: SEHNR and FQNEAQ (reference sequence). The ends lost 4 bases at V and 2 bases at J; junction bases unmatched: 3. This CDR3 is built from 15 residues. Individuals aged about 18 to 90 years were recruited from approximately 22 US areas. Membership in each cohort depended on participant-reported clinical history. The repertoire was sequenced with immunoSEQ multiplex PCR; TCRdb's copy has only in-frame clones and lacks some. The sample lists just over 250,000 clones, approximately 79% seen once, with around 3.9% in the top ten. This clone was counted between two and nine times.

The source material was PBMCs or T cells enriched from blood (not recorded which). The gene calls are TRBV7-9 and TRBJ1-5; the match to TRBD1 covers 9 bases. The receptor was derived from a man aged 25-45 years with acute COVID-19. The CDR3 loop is CASSWTGVGNQPQHF. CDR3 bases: TGTGCCAGCAGCTGGACAGGGGTCGGCAATCAGCCCCAGCATTTT.